This is a list of T cell receptor beta chains from one sample in a study of vaccination effects on CD4 cells after COVID-19. What these receptors recognize is not known. Only in-frame clones appear in the TCRdb table, and some are missing; sequencing was by immunoSEQ multiplex PCR. The table lists tens of thousands of clones, around 70% of them singletons. The sequencing used CD4+ T cells from PBMCs cultured with HCoV-229E spike peptides, collected after COVID-19 vaccination. These receptors all come from a human donor who received a COVID-19 vaccine. The CDR3 runs from the conserved cysteine through the conserved F or W. Fields, in order: D gene, V gene, J gene, clone size, CDR3 DNA, CDR3 protein. The D gene is left open where the match is weak. Clone size, where shown, is once, few, many, or a class for clones that have expanded.

>NA|TRBV3-1/TRBV3-2|TRBJ2-5|NA
TGTGCCAGCAGCCTCGGACACCGACAAGAGACCCAGTACTTC
CASSLGHRQETQYF
>TRBD1|TRBV5-1|TRBJ2-1|NA
TGCGCCAGCATCGAGGACAGGGTATCCTACAATGAGCAGTTCTTC
CASIEDRVSYNEQFF
>NA|TRBV2|TRBJ1-2|few
TGTGCCAGCAGTGAGGGACGTACCCTTCCCCGCTACACCTTC
CASSEGRTLPRYTF
>TRBD1|TRBV5-6|TRBJ2-1|once
TGTGCCAGCAGTGACAGGGCGGGCTCCTACAATGAGCAGTTCTTC
CASSDRAGSYNEQFF
>NA|TRBV4-1|TRBJ1-6|NA
TGCGCCAGCAGCCAGTCACAGGGTGGCTCCTATAATTCACCCCTCCACTTT
CASSQSQGGSYNSPLHF
>NA|TRBV14|TRBJ1-1|NA
TGTGCCAGCAGCCAGAGTTTGATCACTGAAGCTTTCTTT
CASSQSLITEAFF
>TRBD1|TRBV5-6|TRBJ1-2|NA
TGTGCCAGCAGCGACAGGGGTGGCTATGGCTACACCTTC
CASSDRGGYGYTF
>NA|TRBV5-5|TRBJ2-5|NA
TGTGCCAGCAGCTTGCTCGCAGGGTGGGGGGAAGAGACCCAGTACTTC
CASSLLAGWGEETQYF
>TRBD1|TRBV7-3|TRBJ1-2|NA
TGTGCCAGCAGCCCCGGACAGGGGGAGACCTTAGGGGGCTACACCTTC
CASSPGQGETLGGYTF
>NA|TRBV5-1|TRBJ2-5|NA
TGCGCCAGCAGCTTGGTGGGTGGCCAGGAGACCCAGTACTTC
CASSLVGGQETQYF
>TRBD1|TRBV6-5|TRBJ1-2|NA
TGTGCCAGCAATCTAGGGCAGGGGGCCGGTGGCTACACCTTC
CASNLGQGAGGYTF
>TRBD1|TRBV4-1|TRBJ1-2|few
TGCGCCAGCAGCCAAAGGGGACAGGGGGCGATTGGCTACACCTTC
CASSQRGQGAIGYTF
>TRBD1|TRBV2|TRBJ2-2|NA
TGTGCCAGCAACGCGGACAGGGTAGGCACCGGGGAGCTGTTTTTT
CASNADRVGTGELFF
>TRBD1|TRBV6-5|TRBJ1-3|NA
TGTGCCAGCAGAGACAGGGGGAACACCATATATTTT
CASRDRGNTIYF
>NA|TRBV7-2|TRBJ1-1|NA
TGTGCCAGCAGCTCCGGACTCGCCACTGAAGCTTTCTTT
CASSSGLATEAFF
>NA|TRBV5-1|TRBJ1-2|few
TGCGCCAGCAGCTTGGCATTTGCAAGTTCTAACTTTGGCTACACCTTC
CASSLAFASSNFGYTF
>NA|TRBV28|TRBJ1-4|NA
TGTGCCAGCAGCCCAGGGACGGATCCAACTAATGAAAAACTGTTTTTT
CASSPGTDPTNEKLFF
>TRBD2|TRBV3-1/TRBV3-2|TRBJ2-3|NA
TGTGCCAGCAGCCAAGGGACTAGCGCTACAGATACGCAGTATTTT
CASSQGTSATDTQYF
>TRBD2|TRBV6-2/TRBV6-3|TRBJ2-3|few
TGTGCCAGCAGTTACTCGGGGCGGGGGACCTTCACAGATACGCAGTATTTT
CASSYSGRGTFTDTQYF
>TRBD1|TRBV24-1|TRBJ2-1|NA
TGTGCCACCAGTAAGGGGACAGTCTCCTACAATGAGCAGTTCTTC
CATSKGTVSYNEQFF
>TRBD1|TRBV2|TRBJ1-1|few
TGTGCCAGTGGGGGACAGTCGGACACTGAAGCTTTCTTT
CASGGQSDTEAFF
>NA|TRBV7-2|TRBJ1-5|NA
TGTGCCAGCAGCTTAACGCCCCTCGGCAATCAGCCCCAGCATTTT
CASSLTPLGNQPQHF
>TRBD1|TRBV2|TRBJ1-1|NA
TGTGCCAGCGGGGCAGGGGGGGTCATGAACACTGAAGCTTTCTTT
CASGAGGVMNTEAFF
>TRBD1|TRBV5-6|TRBJ1-3|few
TGTGCCAGCAGCTTGTTCTTCGGACCAGGGGGCCCGGGAAACACCATATATTTT
CASSLFFGPGGPGNTIYF
>NA|TRBV2|TRBJ1-6|few
TGTGCCAGCCTGATCTGGGAAAATTCACCCCTCCACTTT
CASLIWENSPLHF
>TRBD2|TRBV14|TRBJ2-3|NA
TGTGCCAGCAGCCAAGGTAGCGGGAACAAGTATTTT
CASSQGSGNKYF
>NA|TRBV6-5|TRBJ2-1|NA
TGTGCCAGCAGCCGCGGGTCTTCCTACAATGAGCAGTTCTTC
CASSRGSSYNEQFF
>NA|TRBV7-2|TRBJ1-5|NA
TGTGCCAGCAGCCCTAATACGAATAGCAATCAGCCCCAGCATTTT
CASSPNTNSNQPQHF
>NA|TRBV3-1/TRBV3-2|TRBJ1-1|NA
TGTGCCAGCAGCCAAGAAAAGTGGACTGAAGCTTTCTTT
CASSQEKWTEAFF
>TRBD2|TRBV24-1|TRBJ2-5|NA
TGTGCCACCAGTGATTCAGATAGCGGGCCGATAGGGACCCAGTACTTC
CATSDSDSGPIGTQYF
>NA|TRBV18|TRBJ1-5|few
TGTGCCAGCTCACCACCGTCTGGGGAAGGGGATCAGCCCCAGCATTTT
CASSPPSGEGDQPQHF
>TRBD1|TRBV9|TRBJ1-6|once
TGTGCCAGCAGCGTCCTCGACAGGGATAATTCACCCCTCCACTTT
CASSVLDRDNSPLHF
>TRBD2|TRBV5-1|TRBJ2-5|NA
TGCGCCAGCAGCCCGCGTCCTAGCGGGGGTTCTGGGGAGACCCAGTACTTC
CASSPRPSGGSGETQYF
>NA|TRBV18|TRBJ1-6|NA
TGTGCCAGCTCACCCTCCATGGGGGGGTCACCCCTCCACTTT
CASSPSMGGSPLHF
>TRBD1|TRBV10-3|TRBJ2-5|NA
TGTGCCATCAGTGGGAGACAGGGATATGAACAGTACTTC
CAISGRQGYEQYF
>TRBD2|TRBV2|TRBJ2-3|NA
TGTGCCAGCACGGGACTAGCAACAGATACGCAGTATTTT
CASTGLATDTQYF
>NA|TRBV3-1/TRBV3-2|TRBJ2-5|NA
TGTGCCAGCAGCCTCCGACGGAGCGGAGGAGAGACCCAGTACTTC
CASSLRRSGGETQYF
>NA|TRBV18|TRBJ1-1|NA
TGTGCCAGCTCACGAACACAAGAAATGAACACTGAAGCTTTCTTT
CASSRTQEMNTEAFF
>NA|TRBV30|TRBJ1-6|NA
TGTGCCTGGAGTAAGGGTCCGAATTCACCCCTCCACTTT
CAWSKGPNSPLHF
>TRBD1|TRBV28|TRBJ1-5|NA
TGTGCCAGCAGTACATACATCGGGACAGGCAATCAGCCCCAGCATTTT
CASSTYIGTGNQPQHF